A single sample gave rise to the 19 T cell receptor beta chains below, sequenced in a study of T cells in Graves' hyperthyroidism and ophthalmopathy. RNA transcripts served as the template for amplifying TCR beta CDR3 regions. During a first-round RT-PCR of the TCR CDR3, the HTBI primer set was used. TCRdb re-derived calls from the multiplex PCR reads in MiXCR, one entry per CDR3 protein. The table includes hundreds of thousands of distinct CDR3 sequences, 35% to 45% detected once. The sample consisted of blood. All receptors derive from a man between 18 and 35 years old with Graves' hyperthyroidism.

The CDR3 DNA is TGTGCCAGCAGCTTAGTCGGACAGGGAGTAAACACCGGGGAGCTGTTTTTT. Amino acid sequence: CASSLVGQGVNTGELFF. The chain has TRBV7-9 and TRBJ2-2; 8 bases are a match to TRBD1. The CDR3 runs 17 residues. The trim removed 1 base at V and 2 bases at J, leaving 6 bases unmatched. Per the germline V gene, CDR1 is SEHNR and CDR2 is FQNEAQ (reference sequence).

Only a few counts were recorded for this clonotype. The V call is TRBV9, the J call TRBJ2-2; no clear D. CDR1 SGDLS and CDR2 YYNGEE come from the germline V gene. The CDR3 has 14 amino acids. V gave up 3 bases and J gave up 7 bases, with 13 bases separating them. The CDR3: CASSETLRGGELFF. The CDR3, as DNA: TGTGCCAGCAGCGAGACCCTCAGAGGCGGGGAGCTGTTTTTT.

The rearrangement links TRBV10-3 to TRBJ1-5, with D possibly TRBD1 on 5 matching bases. The V end was cut by 6 bases, the J end by 0 bases, with 12 bases between. CDR1 is ENHRY, CDR2 SYGVKD, per germline. This CDR3 contains 15 residues. CDR3 nucleotide sequence: TGTGCCATCAGGGGCGAAGGGGATAGCAATCAGCCCCAGCATTTT. It specifies CAIRGEGDSNQPQHF.

The CDR3 loop reads CASSLDHPPGELFF. In DNA form, the CDR3 reads TGCGCCAGCAGCTTGGACCACCCGCCCGGGGAGCTGTTTTTT. The chain has TRBV5-1 and TRBJ2-2; no clear D. This CDR3 is 14 amino acids long. V was shortened by 0 bases and J by 6 bases, with 9 bases between the two germline ends. Germline V CDR1 and CDR2: SGHRS, YFSETQ.

The chain couples TRBV29-1 to TRBJ2-2; no clear D gene. Trimming stripped 7 bases from V and 5 bases from J, with 11 bases between. Germline CDR1 SQVTM, CDR2 ANQGSEA. The CDR3 contains 12 residues. The CDR3 sequence: CSALLGTGELFF. The CDR3 DNA follows: TGCAGCGCACTCCTGGGGACCGGGGAGCTGTTTTTT.

This clonotype occurred many times. The V gene is TRBV7-2, the J gene TRBJ2-7; D gene unclear. Germline-derived CDR1 and CDR2 are SGHTA and FQGNSA. This CDR3 has 11 amino acids. Deletions cut 4 bases from V and 6 bases from J, with 7 bases between. The CDR3 here is CASSSYSEQYF. DNA for the CDR3: TGTGCCAGCAGCTCATACTCCGAGCAGTACTTC.

The V call is TRBV7-9, the J call TRBJ2-7; D remains unclear. The V and J ends lost 4 bases and 0 bases respectively, with 13 bases between them. The CDR3 covers 15 residues. Germline loops: CDR1 SEHNR, CDR2 FQNEAQ (reference sequence). The CDR3 DNA follows: TGTGCCAGCAGCTCGCCCCTTTACAACTCCTACGAGCAGTACTTC. It encodes CASSSPLYNSYEQYF.

The chain has TRBV7-2 and TRBJ1-3; D not resolved. CDR1 and CDR2 (germline): SGHTA, FQGNSA. The CDR3 runs 16 residues. V shed 4 bases and J shed 2 bases, with 15 bases lying between them. CDR3 DNA sequence: TGTGCCAGCAGCTCGATCGAGGGCCGCCCTGGAAACACCATATATTTT. This encodes CASSSIEGRPGNTIYF.

The sample holds a few counts of this clonotype. The chain employs TRBV20-1 and TRBJ1-1; D call uncertain. CDR1 is DFQATT and CDR2 is SNEGSKA in the germline V gene (reference sequence). The CDR3 contains 13 residues. The V gene lost 2 bases and the J gene lost 0 bases, with 7 bases spanning the gap. The CDR3 spells CSARWRMNTEAFF. The CDR3 bases are TGCAGTGCTAGATGGAGGATGAACACTGAAGCTTTCTTT.

In this sample, this clonotype turned up a few times. The rearrangement joins TRBV5-4 to TRBJ2-7; 7 bases agree with TRBD1. The germline V gene has CDR1 SGHNT and CDR2 YYREEE (reference sequence). The length of the CDR3 is 12 residues. Losses at the gene ends were 4 bases for V and 6 bases for J; bases not matched to a gene: 4. The CDR3 DNA sequence: TGTGCCAGCAGCCACGGGACAGCCGAGCAGTACTTC. Encoded protein: CASSHGTAEQYF. Filled out from reference TRBV5-4 and TRBJ2-7, the complete variable domain reads ETGVTQSPTHLIKTRGQQVTLRCSSQSGHNTVSWYQQALGQGPQFIFQYYREEENGRGNFPPRFSGLQFPNYSSELNVNALELDDSALYLCASSHGTAEQYFGPGTRLTVT.

Many counts were recorded for this clonotype. The chain uses TRBV15 and TRBJ2-7, with D tentatively TRBD1 (5 bases). The CDR3 is made up of 16 amino acids. Germline V gene sequence: CDR1 LNHNV, CDR2 YYDKDF (reference sequence). Trimming cost V 4 bases and J 4 bases, with 20 bases left between them. CDR3: CATSTTTDSLWYEQYF. In DNA form, the CDR3 reads TGTGCCACCAGCACTACGACAGACAGTTTGTGGTACGAGCAGTACTTC.

The J gene is TRBJ1-2, the V gene TRBV12-3 or TRBV12-4, with 7 bases lining up with TRBD1. V was clipped by 3 bases and J by 7 bases; unmatched bases: 8. The CDR3 covers 14 residues. DNA for the CDR3: TGTGCCAGCAGTTTCAGACAGGGTCTCAGTGGCTACACCTTC. It specifies CASSFRQGLSGYTF.

In the case of this clonotype: Lacking the conserved final phenylalanine or tryptophan, this CDR3 likely reflects a read error. The limits of the CDR3 on the DNA are not certain, so only TCRdb's listed CDR3 is given. The chain uses TRBV7-3 and TRBJ2-7; the table's D call TRBD1 went unverified against the DNA. CDR1 is SGHTA, CDR2 FQGTGA, per germline. The CDR3 is 9 amino acids long, termini counted. This chain's CDR3 is CASSGEQGQ.

The rearrangement uses TRBV5-1 and TRBJ1-4; the D gene is possibly TRBD1 (6 bases). CDR3 length: 16 amino acids. V lost 4 bases and J lost 4, with 17 bases in between. Germline CDR1 SGHRS, CDR2 YFSETQ. CDR3 protein: CASSISSGQLNEKLFF. In DNA form, the CDR3 reads TGCGCCAGCAGCATCTCATCCGGACAGCTTAATGAAAAACTGTTTTTT.

This clonotype has ten or more counts. This chain uses TRBV10-3 with TRBJ1-4, with D possibly TRBD1 on 5 matching bases. The CDR3 runs to 10 residues. Between the trimmed V and J ends, which lost 6 bases and 12 bases, there was a span of 8 bases. CDR1 is ENHRY, CDR2 SYGVKD, per germline. The CDR3 loop is CAISLRELFF. For the CDR3, the DNA is TGTGCCATCAGCCTCAGGGAACTGTTTTTT.

In its sample, this clonotype was seen many times. V usage is TRBV19 and J usage is TRBJ2-7; no reliable D call. Germline CDR1 LNHDA, CDR2 SQIVND (reference sequence). The CDR3 is 15 residues long. Trimming took off 3 bases at V and 3 bases at J, with 15 bases between the two ends. The CDR3 reads CASSILLGRVYEQYF. The CDR3 DNA reads TGTGCCAGTAGTATCCTTCTAGGACGAGTCTACGAGCAGTACTTC.

In the case of this clonotype: This clone may be a read error of a much larger clone one base away. The CDR3 spells CASSLSGGANYGHTF. CDR3 DNA: TGTGCCAGCAGCTTATCAGGGGGGGCCAACTATGGCCACACCTTC. The chain combines TRBV7-8 with TRBJ1-2; 7 positions match TRBD1. The CDR3 runs to 15 residues. Germline V gene lookup returns CDR1 SGHVS and CDR2 FQNEAQ.

This clonotype was recorded a few times. This sequence joins TRBV6-5 and TRBJ2-7, with unresolved D. The length of the CDR3 is 13 residues. Trimming removed 2 bases at V and 7 bases at J, with 12 bases between. Per the germline V gene, CDR1 is MNHEY and CDR2 is SVGAGI. The CDR3 sequence is CASSYPPKEEQYF. In nucleotides, the CDR3 is TGTGCCAGCAGTTACCCGCCTAAGGAGGAGCAGTACTTC.

This clonotype was detected only once. V and J are TRBV10-3 and TRBJ1-5, with D uncertain. The CDR3 loop spans 16 amino acids. V lost 4 bases, J lost 0 bases, and 13 bases lay in between. Germline values: CDR1 ENHRY, CDR2 SYGVKD. Here the CDR3 reads CAISAQARVSNQPQHF. The CDR3 DNA reads as TGTGCCATCAGTGCCCAGGCGAGGGTTAGCAATCAGCCCCAGCATTTT.